Given below is one TCR beta chain in context. The data were produced by immunoSEQ multiplex PCR, yet TCRdb's version contains in-frame clones alone and is incomplete. The sample consists of over 60,000 clones, roughly nine tenths of them appearing once. The CDR3 is made up of 15 amino acids. Germline V gene data show CDR1 as SGHVS and CDR2 as FNYEAQ. V was trimmed by 1 base and J by 0 bases, leaving 7 bases between them. This specimen belongs to a study of T cell changes during pregnancy in multiple sclerosis. The starting material was peripheral blood, obtained in the third trimester of pregnancy. The clonotype originates from a female donor in good health, enrolled as a control in a pregnancy study. J is TRBJ1-5 and V is TRBV7-6; D is unclear. CDR3 sequence reads: CASSLEADSNQPQHF. CDR3 bases: TGTGCCAGCAGCTTAGAGGCGGATAGCAATCAGCCCCAGCATTTT.